This TCR beta chain was recorded in a study of T cell repertoires in cytomegalovirus infection. The wider study: Indications came from public TCR beta signatures; they pointed to CMV infection and to a matching HLA type. Study-wide findings and caveats: Dominant in the ex vivo response were TCR beta clonotypes restricted by HLA-C and specific for CMV. The cumulative frequency of public TCR beta families identified carriers of CMV plus the relevant HLA.

Concerning this clonotype: The antigen is not known.

The CDR3 runs 13 residues. Trimming cost V 4 bases and J 7 bases, with 13 bases left between them. Germline-derived CDR1 and CDR2 are SGHTA and FQGNSA. TCRdb itself ran the reads through MiXCR, one entry per CDR3 protein. The table shows 55,000 to 70,000 distinct CDR3 sequences, with more than 20% occurring only once. The source of this sequence is a human donor in good health (CMV status not recorded). Some clones in this sample may be carry-over from other donors' samples. The sequenced sample was PBMCs, sequenced either directly or after in vitro stimulation (not recorded which). V usage is TRBV7-2 and J usage is TRBJ1-2; tentatively, D is TRBD1 (6 bases). For the CDR3, the DNA is TGTGCCAGCAGCTCAACGACAGGTTCTGGCTACACCTTC. Its translation: CASSSTTGSGYTF.